This entry describes one TCR beta chain. The antigen remains undetermined. This CDR3 has 14 amino acids. The V gene's germline CDR1 is SGHRS and CDR2 YFSETQ. V shed 0 bases and J shed 2 bases, with 7 bases lying between them. The data were taken from a study of blood T cells in healthy people across ages. Study background: Template switching retrieved approximately one barcoded beta molecule for each two T cells. Study-wide findings and caveats: The CMV status of each donor remained undetermined, and this could have confounded shifts in expanded clonotypes. Any conclusive comparison of naive versus antigen-experienced cells was prevented by using unsorted PBMCs.

A sample-barcoded 5' primer and a J-beta primer mix were used in a second PCR of about 7 to 12 cycles. A tag from a template-switch adaptor with 12 random nucleotides marked each cDNA molecule. MiXCR was run by TCRdb on the 5' RACE reads, yielding one entry per CDR3 protein. The data hold 780,000 or so distinct CDR3 sequences, with roughly three fifths observed a single time. The chain links TRBV5-1 to TRBJ2-3; no clear D. Sequencing input: blood. This TCR was recovered from a man aged 35-49 years in good health. Here the CDR3 reads CASSLEADTDTQYF. CDR3 nucleotides: TGCGCCAGCAGCTTGGAGGCAGACACAGATACGCAGTATTTT.